The 11 T cell receptor delta chains reported below all come from one sample, sequenced in a study of gamma-delta T cells after stem cell transplantation. TCRdb applied CATT to the RT-PCR reads for clone calling. The sample records 13,000 or so delta-chain clones, approximately 32% being singletons. The sample taken for sequencing was gamma-delta T cells. These receptors originate from a human donor. It is not recorded whose cells these are; they may come from a transplant donor.

With respect to this clone: One end of the junction does not line up with germline, which may come from a read error. The chain joins TRDV1 to TRDJ1, with 13 nucleotides matching TRDD3. CDR1 is TSWWSYY, CDR2 QGS, per germline. The CDR3 extends over 19 amino acids. This chain's CDR3 is CAIGSNTYWGIRPTDKLIF. In DNA form, the CDR3 reads TGTGCTATTGGGTCTAACACTTACTGGGGGATACGCCCCACCGATAAACTCATCTTT.

In the case of this clone: Other nucleotide sequences from this sample produce the same CDR3. The rearrangement links TRDV1 to TRDJ1; D is undetermined. The CDR3 covers 13 residues. The V and J ends lost 0 bases and 0 bases respectively, with 2 bases between them. Germline CDR1 reads TSWWSYY; CDR2 reads QGS. The CDR3, as DNA: TGTGCTCTTGGGGAACTGGACACCGATAAACTCATCTTT. Protein: CALGELDTDKLIF.

A few counts support this clone. V is TRAV29/DV5 and J is TRDJ3; 8 bases match TRDD3. This CDR3 region has 24 residues. From germline, CDR1 is NSMFDY and CDR2 ISSIKDK. V shed 0 bases, J shed 0 bases, and the junction held 23 bases outside the gene matches. CDR3 sequence (DNA): TGTGCAGCAAGCGCGACCCAGGAATACCCTCACTGGGGGCCGAGCTCCTGGGACACCCGACAGATGTTTTTC. Protein sequence: CAASATQEYPHWGPSSWDTRQMFF.

This clone was counted a few times. The chain recombines TRDV1 with TRDJ1, with TRDD3 matching over 13 bases. Germline V gives CDR1 TSWWSYY, CDR2 QGS. The CDR3 extends over 19 amino acids. Trimming took 0 bases from V and 9 from J; bases not matched to a gene: 16. CDR3 region: CALGELPYLLGTGGYELIF. DNA for the CDR3: TGTGCTCTTGGGGAACTGCCCTACCTTTTAGGAACTGGGGGATACGAACTCATCTTT.

The table lists this clone with a few counts. The V and J genes are TRDV2 and TRDJ1; TRDD3 matches at 9 bases. V lost 0 bases and J lost 4; bases outside the gene matches: 2. Germline values: CDR1 GEAIGNYY, CDR2 EKD. The CDR3 totals 14 residues. CDR3 sequence reads: CACDTWGISDKLIF. The DNA of the CDR3 is TGTGCCTGTGACACCTGGGGGATAAGCGATAAACTCATCTTT.

V usage is TRDV2 and J usage is TRDJ3, with a weak D call TRDD3 (5 bases). Germline CDR1 reads GEAIGNYY; CDR2 reads EKD. Trimming shortened V by 4 bases and J by 0 bases, and 15 bases separated the two germline ends. There are 18 residues in the CDR3. The CDR3 spells CACDLLEDSSWDTRQMFF. The CDR3 DNA reads as TGTGCCTGTGATCTACTGGAGGATAGCTCCTGGGACACCCGACAGATGTTTTTC.

V and J are TRDV3 and TRDJ1; 7 positions match TRDD3. Germline CDR1 TVYSNPD, CDR2 GDNSRS (reference sequence). The CDR3 has 12 amino acids. V lost 2 bases, J lost 3 bases, and 3 bases stayed unmatched. CDR3 nucleotide sequence: TGTGCCTTTGCCTGGGGGTCCGATAAACTCATCTTT. Translation gives CAFAWGSDKLIF.

J is TRDJ1 and V is TRDV1; D is possibly TRDD3 (5 bases). The CDR3 is made up of 20 amino acids. Trimming shortened V by 6 bases and J by 2 bases, and 31 bases separated the two germline ends. The germline V gene has CDR1 TSWWSYY and CDR2 QGS. Here the CDR3 DNA reads TGTGCTCTTGGAGGGCTTACTAAGGTAGTTGGGGTCCCGTGGACCGATAAACTCATCTTT. Protein product: CALGGLTKVVGVPWTDKLIF.

The chain has TRAV29/DV5 and TRDJ2; 11 positions match TRDD3. CDR3 size: 14 residues. CDR1 is NSMFDY, CDR2 ISSIKDK, per germline. After removal of 0 bases from V and 5 bases from J, the junction contained 0 bases not matched to a gene. Here the CDR3 reads CAASAGGYTAQLFF. For the CDR3, the DNA is TGTGCAGCAAGCGCTGGGGGATACACAGCACAACTCTTCTTT.

The rearrangement links TRDV2 to TRDJ1; 7 bases match TRDD3. The V segment lost 2 bases and the J segment 0 bases; nucleotides outside the gene matches: 23. Germline CDR1 reads GEAIGNYY; CDR2 reads EKD. CDR3 length equals 21 residues. This chain's CDR3 is CACDKGGNWGRPYLYTDKLIF. The CDR3, as DNA: TGTGCCTGTGACAAGGGGGGTAACTGGGGAAGACCATACCTGTACACCGATAAACTCATCTTT.

The rearrangement uses TRDV1 and TRDJ4, with 10 bases aligning to TRDD3. The CDR3 has 29 amino acids. Germline V gene data show CDR1 as TSWWSYY and CDR2 as QGS. V was clipped by 2 bases and J by 0 bases; unmatched bases: 45. CDR3 amino acids: CALGEVGTDAFGWGIVRAGGVIGTRPLIF. As DNA, the CDR3 is TGTGCTCTTGGGGAAGTAGGGACAGACGCGTTCGGCTGGGGGATAGTCCGGGCCGGAGGGGTTATCGGGACCAGACCCCTGATCTTT.